This T cell receptor (beta chain) stems from a study of low-dose radiotherapy and immunotherapy resistance in tumors. Study overall: Each fraction given to Cohort 2 every two weeks delivered 1 Gy, and the total reached 13 Gy over 26 weeks. Aspirin was administered orally at 300 mg daily for four cycles, commencing on cycle 1 day 1.

Alpha and beta chains were covered, as first-strand cDNA relied on TRAV- and TRBV-specific primers. With a V-primer adapter and a constant-region primer, TCRs were amplified for roughly 20 PCR cycles. TCRdb redid the calling of the reads with MiXCR, one entry per CDR3 protein. The sample yields around 68,000 distinct CDR3 sequences, approximately 26% seen once. With 5 bases clipped from V and 2 bases from J, the junction kept 8 bases outside the gene matches. This CDR3 has 15 amino acids. The germline V gene has CDR1 SGHTA and CDR2 FQGTGA. This clonotype occurred many times. Time point indicated: before trial treatment. Donors were administered nivolumab, ipilimumab, aspirin and low-dose cyclophosphamide, together with low-dose radiotherapy.

The specimen was PBMCs, collected before treatment. The J gene is TRBJ1-1, the V gene TRBV7-3, with 7 bases aligning to TRBD1. This TCR was sampled from a male donor with rectosigmoid adenocarcinoma. CDR3 protein: CASSPGTELNTEAFF. For the CDR3, the DNA is TGTGCCAGCAGCCCCGGGACAGAGTTAAACACTGAAGCTTTCTTT.